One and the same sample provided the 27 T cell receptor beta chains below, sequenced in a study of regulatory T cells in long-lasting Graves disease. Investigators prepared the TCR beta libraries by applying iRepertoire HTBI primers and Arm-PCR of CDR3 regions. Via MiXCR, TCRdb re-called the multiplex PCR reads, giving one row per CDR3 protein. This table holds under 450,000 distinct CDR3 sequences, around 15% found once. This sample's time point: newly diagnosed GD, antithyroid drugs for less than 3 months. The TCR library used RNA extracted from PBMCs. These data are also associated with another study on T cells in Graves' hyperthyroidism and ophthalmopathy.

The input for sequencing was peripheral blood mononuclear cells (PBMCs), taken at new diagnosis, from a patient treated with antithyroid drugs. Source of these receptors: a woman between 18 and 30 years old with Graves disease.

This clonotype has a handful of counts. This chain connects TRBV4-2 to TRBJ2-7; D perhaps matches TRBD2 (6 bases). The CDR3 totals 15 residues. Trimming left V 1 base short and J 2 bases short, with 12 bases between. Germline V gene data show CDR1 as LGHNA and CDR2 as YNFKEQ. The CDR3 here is CASSQGTTMPYEQYF. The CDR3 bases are TGTGCCAGCAGCCAAGGGACTACCATGCCCTACGAGCAGTACTTC.

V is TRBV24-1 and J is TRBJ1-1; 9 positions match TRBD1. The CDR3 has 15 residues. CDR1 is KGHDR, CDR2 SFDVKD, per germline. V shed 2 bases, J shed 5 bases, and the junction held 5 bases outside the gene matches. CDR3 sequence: CATSDSGQGATEAFF. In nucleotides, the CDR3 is TGTGCCACCAGTGATTCGGGACAGGGCGCGACTGAAGCTTTCTTT.

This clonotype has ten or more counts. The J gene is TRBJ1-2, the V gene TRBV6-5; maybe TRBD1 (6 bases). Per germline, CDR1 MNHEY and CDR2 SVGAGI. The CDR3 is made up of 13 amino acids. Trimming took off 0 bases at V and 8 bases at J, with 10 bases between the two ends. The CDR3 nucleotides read TGTGCCAGCAGTTACTCTGGGCAGGGGGGCTACACCTTC. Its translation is CASSYSGQGGYTF.

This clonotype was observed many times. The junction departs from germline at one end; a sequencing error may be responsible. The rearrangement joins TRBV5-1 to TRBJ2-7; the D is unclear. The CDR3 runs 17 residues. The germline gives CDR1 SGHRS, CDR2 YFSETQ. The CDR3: CASSLQPIGGPSYEQYF. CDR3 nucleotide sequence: TGTGCCAGCAGCTTGCAGCCCATCGGCGGACCCTCCTACGAGCAGTACTTC. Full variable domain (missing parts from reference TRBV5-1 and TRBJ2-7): KAGVTQTPRYLIKTRGQQVTLSCSPISGHRSVSWYQQTPGQGLQFLFEYFSETQRNKGNFPGRFSGRQFSNSRSEMNVSTLELGDSALYLCASSLQPIGGPSYEQYFGPGTRLTVT.

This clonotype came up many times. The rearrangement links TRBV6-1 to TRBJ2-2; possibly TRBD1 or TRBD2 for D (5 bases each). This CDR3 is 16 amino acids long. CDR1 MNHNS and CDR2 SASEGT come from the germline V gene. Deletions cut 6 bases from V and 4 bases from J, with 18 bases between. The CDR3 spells CASRPPGTTSTGELFF. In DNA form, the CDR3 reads TGTGCCAGCAGGCCGCCCGGGACCACGAGCACCGGGGAGCTGTTTTTT.

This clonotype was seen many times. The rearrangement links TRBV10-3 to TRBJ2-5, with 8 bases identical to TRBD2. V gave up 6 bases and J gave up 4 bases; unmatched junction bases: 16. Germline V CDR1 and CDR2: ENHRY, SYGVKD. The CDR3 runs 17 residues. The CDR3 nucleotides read TGTGCCATCAGCCCCGGGGGAGCGGGAGTCACCCCAGAGACCCAGTACTTC. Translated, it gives CAISPGGAGVTPETQYF.

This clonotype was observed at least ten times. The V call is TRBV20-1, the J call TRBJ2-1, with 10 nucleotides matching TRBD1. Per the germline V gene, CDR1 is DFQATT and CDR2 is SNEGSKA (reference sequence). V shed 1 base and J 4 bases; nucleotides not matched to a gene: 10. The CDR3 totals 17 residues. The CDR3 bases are TGCAGTGCTAGAGCCCCCCCGGACAGGGGGTTTTACAATGAGCAGTTCTTC. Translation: CSARAPPDRGFYNEQFF.

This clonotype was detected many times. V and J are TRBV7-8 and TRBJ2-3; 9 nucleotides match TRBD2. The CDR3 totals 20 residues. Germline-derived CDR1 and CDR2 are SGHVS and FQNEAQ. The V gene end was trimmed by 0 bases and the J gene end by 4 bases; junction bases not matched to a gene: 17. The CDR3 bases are TGTGCCAGCAGCTTAGCGTGGGCGGTCGGGAGCGGGGGGCACGCAGATACGCAGTATTTT. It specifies CASSLAWAVGSGGHADTQYF.

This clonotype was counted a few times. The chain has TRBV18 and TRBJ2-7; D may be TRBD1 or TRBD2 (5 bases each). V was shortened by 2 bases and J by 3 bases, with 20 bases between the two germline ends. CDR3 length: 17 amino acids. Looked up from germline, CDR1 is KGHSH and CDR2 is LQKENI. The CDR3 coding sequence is TGTGCCAGCTCACCAAAGGGACCATCTTCCTCCCTCTACGAGCAGTACTTC. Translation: CASSPKGPSSSLYEQYF. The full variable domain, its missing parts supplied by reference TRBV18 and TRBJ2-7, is NAGVMQNPRHLVRRRGQEARLRCSPMKGHSHVYWYRQLPEEGLKFMVYLQKENIIDESGMPKERFSAEFPKEGPSILRIQQVVRGDSAAYFCASSPKGPSSSLYEQYFGPGTRLTVT.

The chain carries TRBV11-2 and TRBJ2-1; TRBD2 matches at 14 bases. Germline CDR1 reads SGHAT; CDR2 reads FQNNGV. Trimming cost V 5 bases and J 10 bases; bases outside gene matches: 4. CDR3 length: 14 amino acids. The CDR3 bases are TGTGCCAGCAGCCTGGGACTAGCGGGAGACGAGCAGTTCTTC. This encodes CASSLGLAGDEQFF.

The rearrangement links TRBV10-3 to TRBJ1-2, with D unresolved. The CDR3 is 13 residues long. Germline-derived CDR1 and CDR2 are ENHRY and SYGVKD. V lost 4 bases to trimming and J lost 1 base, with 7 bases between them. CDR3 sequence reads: CAISAPDNYGYTF. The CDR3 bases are TGTGCCATCAGTGCTCCAGATAACTATGGCTACACCTTC.

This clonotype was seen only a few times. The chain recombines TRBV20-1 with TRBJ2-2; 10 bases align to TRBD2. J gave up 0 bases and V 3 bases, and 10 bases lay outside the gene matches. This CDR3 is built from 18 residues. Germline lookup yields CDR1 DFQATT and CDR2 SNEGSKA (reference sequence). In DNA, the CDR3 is TGCAGTGCTAGCGGGTTCCTAGCGGGAGTTGCGAACACCGGGGAGCTGTTTTTT. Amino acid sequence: CSASGFLAGVANTGELFF.

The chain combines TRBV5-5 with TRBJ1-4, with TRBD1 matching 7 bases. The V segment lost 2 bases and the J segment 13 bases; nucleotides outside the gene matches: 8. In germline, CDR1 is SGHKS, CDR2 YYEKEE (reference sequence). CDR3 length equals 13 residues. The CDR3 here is CASSLFDRDVLFF. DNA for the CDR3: TGTGCCAGCAGCTTATTTGACAGGGATGTACTGTTTTTT.

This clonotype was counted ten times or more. CDR3 protein: CASSPSGLAQYF. The CDR3 nucleotides are TGTGCCAGCAGCCCGTCGGGACTAGCGCAGTATTTT. J is TRBJ2-3 and V is TRBV3-1; 8 bases are shared with TRBD2. Germline CDR1 is LGHDT and CDR2 is YNNKEL (reference sequence). The CDR3 length is 12 residues. Trimming at V came to 4 bases and at J to 10 bases, leaving 4 bases not matched to a gene.

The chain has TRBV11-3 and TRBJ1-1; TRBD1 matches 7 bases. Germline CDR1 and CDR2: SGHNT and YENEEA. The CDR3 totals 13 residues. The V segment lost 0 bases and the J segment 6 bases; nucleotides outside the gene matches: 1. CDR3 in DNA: TGTGCCAGCAGCTTAGATGACAGGGCTGAAGCTTTCTTT. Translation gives CASSLDDRAEAFF.

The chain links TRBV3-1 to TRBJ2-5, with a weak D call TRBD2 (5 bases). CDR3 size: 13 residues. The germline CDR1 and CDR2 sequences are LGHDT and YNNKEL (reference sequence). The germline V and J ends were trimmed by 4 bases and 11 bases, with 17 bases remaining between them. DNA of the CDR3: TGTGCCAGCAGCCGAACGAGGGCCGATGAGCAGTACTTC. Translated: CASSRTRADEQYF.

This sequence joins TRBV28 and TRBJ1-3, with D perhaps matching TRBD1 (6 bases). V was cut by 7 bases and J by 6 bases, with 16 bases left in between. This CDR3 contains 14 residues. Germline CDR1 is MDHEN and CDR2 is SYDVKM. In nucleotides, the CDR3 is TGTGCCAGCACCCCCCCGGGGGGCGCAAACACCATATATTTT. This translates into CASTPPGGANTIYF.

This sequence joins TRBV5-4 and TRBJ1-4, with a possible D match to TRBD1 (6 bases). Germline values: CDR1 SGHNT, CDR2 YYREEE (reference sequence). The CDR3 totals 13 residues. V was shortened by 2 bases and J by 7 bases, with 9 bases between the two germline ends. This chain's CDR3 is CASSFKGGEKLFF. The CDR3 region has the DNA TGTGCCAGCAGCTTCAAGGGGGGTGAAAAACTGTTTTTT.

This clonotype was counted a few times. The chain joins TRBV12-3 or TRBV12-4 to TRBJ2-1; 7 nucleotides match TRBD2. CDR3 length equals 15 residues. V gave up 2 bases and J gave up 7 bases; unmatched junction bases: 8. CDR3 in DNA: TGTGCCAGCAGTTTAAGCGGGGCGAGGGTTAATGAGCAGTTCTTC. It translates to CASSLSGARVNEQFF.

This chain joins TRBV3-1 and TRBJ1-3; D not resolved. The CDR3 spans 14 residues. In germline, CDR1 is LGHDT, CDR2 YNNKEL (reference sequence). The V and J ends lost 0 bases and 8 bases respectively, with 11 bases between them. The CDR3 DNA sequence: TGTGCCAGCAGCCAAGATCTCCGACGGGACACCATATATTTT. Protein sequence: CASSQDLRRDTIYF.

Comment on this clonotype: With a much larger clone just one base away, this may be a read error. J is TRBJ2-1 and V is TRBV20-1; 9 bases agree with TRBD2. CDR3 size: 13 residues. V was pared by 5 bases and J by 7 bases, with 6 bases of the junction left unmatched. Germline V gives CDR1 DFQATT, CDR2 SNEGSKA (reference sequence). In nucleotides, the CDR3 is TGCAGTGCTGGAGCCCTAGCGGGGAATGAGCAGTTCTTC. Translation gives CSAGALAGNEQFF.

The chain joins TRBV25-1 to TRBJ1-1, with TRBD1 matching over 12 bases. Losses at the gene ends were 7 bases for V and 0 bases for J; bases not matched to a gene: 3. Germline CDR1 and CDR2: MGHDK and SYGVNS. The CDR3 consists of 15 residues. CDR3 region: CASTGTGGMNTEAFF. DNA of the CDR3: TGTGCCAGCACCGGGACAGGGGGCATGAACACTGAAGCTTTCTTT.

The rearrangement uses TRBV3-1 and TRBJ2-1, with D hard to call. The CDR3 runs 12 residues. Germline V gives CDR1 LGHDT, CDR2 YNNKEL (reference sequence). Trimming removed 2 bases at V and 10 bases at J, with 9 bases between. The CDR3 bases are TGTGCCAGCAGCCAAAGCTCCTACGAGCAGTTCTTC. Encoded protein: CASSQSSYEQFF.

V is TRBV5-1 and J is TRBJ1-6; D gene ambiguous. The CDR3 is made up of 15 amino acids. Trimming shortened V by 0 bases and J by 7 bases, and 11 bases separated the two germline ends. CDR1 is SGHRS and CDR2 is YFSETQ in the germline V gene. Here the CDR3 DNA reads TGCGCCAGCAGCTTGGCGGACGTATCGAATTCACCCCTCCACTTT. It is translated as CASSLADVSNSPLHF. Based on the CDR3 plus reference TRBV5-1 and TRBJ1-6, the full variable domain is KAGVTQTPRYLIKTRGQQVTLSCSPISGHRSVSWYQQTPGQGLQFLFEYFSETQRNKGNFPGRFSGRQFSNSRSEMNVSTLELGDSALYLCASSLADVSNSPLHFGNGTRLTVT.

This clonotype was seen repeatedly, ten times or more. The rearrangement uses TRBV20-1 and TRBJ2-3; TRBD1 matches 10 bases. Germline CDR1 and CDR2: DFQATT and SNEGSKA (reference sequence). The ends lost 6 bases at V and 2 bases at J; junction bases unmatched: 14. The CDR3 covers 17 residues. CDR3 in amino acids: CSAHPIPGTGATDTQYF. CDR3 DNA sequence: TGCAGTGCCCACCCGATACCCGGGACAGGGGCCACAGATACGCAGTATTTT.

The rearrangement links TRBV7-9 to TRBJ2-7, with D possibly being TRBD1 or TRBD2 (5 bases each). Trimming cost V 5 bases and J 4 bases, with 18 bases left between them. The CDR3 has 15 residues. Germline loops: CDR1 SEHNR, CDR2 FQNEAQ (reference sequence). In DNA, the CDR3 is TGTGCCAGCAGCCCCCTACGATTGGGACCATACGAGCAGTACTTC. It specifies CASSPLRLGPYEQYF. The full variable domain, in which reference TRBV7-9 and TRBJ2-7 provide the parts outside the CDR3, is DTGVSQNPRHKITKRGQNVTFRCDPISEHNRLYWYRQTLGQGPEFLTYFQNEAQLEKSRLLSDRFSAERPKGSFSTLEIQRTEQGDSAMYLCASSPLRLGPYEQYFGPGTRLTVT.

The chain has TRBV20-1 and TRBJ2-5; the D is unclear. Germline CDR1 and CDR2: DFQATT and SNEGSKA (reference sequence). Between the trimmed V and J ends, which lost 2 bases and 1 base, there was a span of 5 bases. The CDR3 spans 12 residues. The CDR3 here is CSARFIQETQYF. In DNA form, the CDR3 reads TGCAGTGCTAGATTTATCCAAGAGACCCAGTACTTC.